A single sample gave rise to the 4 T cell receptor beta chains below, sequenced in a study of blood T cell repertoires in COVID-19. Clones were sequenced by immunoSEQ multiplex PCR, and TCRdb holds only the in-frame ones, with some missing. There are fewer than 110,000 clones in the sample; about 89% occur only once, and approximately 3.5% lies in the top ten. Sequencing was carried out using peripheral blood. The receptors originated from an older woman with acute or convalescent COVID-19.

This clone was detected only once. V gene TRBV4-1 combines with J gene TRBJ2-1; D perhaps matches TRBD2 (6 bases). Deletions cut 5 bases from V and 6 bases from J, with 17 bases between. The CDR3 is 15 amino acids. Germline V gene data show CDR1 as MGHRA and CDR2 as YSYEKL. This chain's CDR3 is CASSTTGGLFNEQFF. CDR3 nucleotides: TGCGCCAGCAGCACCACCGGAGGGCTCTTCAATGAGCAGTTCTTC.

This clone was picked up one time. The rearrangement uses TRBV10-1 and TRBJ2-2; 7 bases align to TRBD1. V was clipped by 9 bases and J by 0 bases; unmatched bases: 4. Per the germline V gene, CDR1 is WNHNN and CDR2 is SYGVQD (reference sequence). The CDR3 is 14 residues long. The DNA of the CDR3 is TGCGCCAGTCAGGGACAGTCGAACACCGGGGAGCTGTTTTTT. It is translated as CASQGQSNTGELFF.

This chain connects TRBV7-2 to TRBJ1-2, with a tentative D call TRBD1 (6 bases). The CDR3 consists of 14 residues. Germline V gene lookup returns CDR1 SGHTA and CDR2 FQGNSA. V was shortened by 5 bases and J by 8 bases, with 18 bases between the two germline ends. Here the CDR3 DNA reads TGTGCCAGCAGCGTCCCCTTAACAGGGCCGGGCTACACCTTC. Translating it yields CASSVPLTGPGYTF.

J is TRBJ2-1 and V is TRBV7-2, with D tentatively TRBD2 (6 bases). Germline CDR1 and CDR2: SGHTA and FQGNSA. The CDR3 length is 15 residues. The V end was cut by 7 bases, the J end by 3 bases, with 16 bases between. The CDR3: CASTGGSGVYNEQFF. CDR3 nucleotides: TGTGCCAGCACAGGAGGGAGTGGCGTCTACAATGAGCAGTTCTTC.